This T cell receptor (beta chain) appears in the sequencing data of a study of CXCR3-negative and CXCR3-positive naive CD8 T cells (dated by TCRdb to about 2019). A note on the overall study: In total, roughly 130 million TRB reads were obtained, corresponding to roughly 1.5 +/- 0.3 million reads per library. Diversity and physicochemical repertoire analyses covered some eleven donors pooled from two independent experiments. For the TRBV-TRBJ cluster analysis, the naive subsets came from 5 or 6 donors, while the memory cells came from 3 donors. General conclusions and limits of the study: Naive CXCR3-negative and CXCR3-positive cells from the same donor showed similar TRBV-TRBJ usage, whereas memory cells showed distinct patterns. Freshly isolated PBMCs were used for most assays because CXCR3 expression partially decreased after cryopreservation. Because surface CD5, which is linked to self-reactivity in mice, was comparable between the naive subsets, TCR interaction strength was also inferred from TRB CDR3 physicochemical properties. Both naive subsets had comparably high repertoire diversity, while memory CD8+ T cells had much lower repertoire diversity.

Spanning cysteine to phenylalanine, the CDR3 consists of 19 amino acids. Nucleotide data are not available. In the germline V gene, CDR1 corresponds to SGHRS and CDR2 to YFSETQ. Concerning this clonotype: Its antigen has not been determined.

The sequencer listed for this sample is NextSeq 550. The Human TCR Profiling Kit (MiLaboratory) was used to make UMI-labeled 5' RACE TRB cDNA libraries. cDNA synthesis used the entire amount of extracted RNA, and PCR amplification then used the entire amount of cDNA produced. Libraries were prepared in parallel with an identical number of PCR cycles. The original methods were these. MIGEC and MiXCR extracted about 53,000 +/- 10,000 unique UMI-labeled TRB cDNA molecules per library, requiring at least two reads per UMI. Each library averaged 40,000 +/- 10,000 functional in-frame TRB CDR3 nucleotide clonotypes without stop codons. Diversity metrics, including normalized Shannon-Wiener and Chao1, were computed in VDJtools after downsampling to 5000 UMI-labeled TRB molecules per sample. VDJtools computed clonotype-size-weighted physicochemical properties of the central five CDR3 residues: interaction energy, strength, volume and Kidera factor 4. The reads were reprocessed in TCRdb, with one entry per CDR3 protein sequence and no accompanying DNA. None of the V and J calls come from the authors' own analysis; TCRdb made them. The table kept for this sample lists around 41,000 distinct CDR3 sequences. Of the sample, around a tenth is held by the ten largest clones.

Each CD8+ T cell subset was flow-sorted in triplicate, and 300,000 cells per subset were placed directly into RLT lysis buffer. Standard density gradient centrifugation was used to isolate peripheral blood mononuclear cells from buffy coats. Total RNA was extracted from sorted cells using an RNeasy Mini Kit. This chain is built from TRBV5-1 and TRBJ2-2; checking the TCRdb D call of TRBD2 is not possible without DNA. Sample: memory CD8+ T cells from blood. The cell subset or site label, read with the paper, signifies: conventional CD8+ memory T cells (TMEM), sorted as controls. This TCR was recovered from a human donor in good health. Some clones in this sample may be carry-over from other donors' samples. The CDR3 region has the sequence CASSSTSGRVASNTGELFF. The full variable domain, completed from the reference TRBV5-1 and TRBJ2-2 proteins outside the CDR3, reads KAGVTQTPRYLIKTRGQQVTLSCSPISGHRSVSWYQQTPGQGLQFLFEYFSETQRNKGNFPGRFSGRQFSNSRSEMNVSTLELGDSALYLCASSSTSGRVASNTGELFFGEGSRLTVL.